A single T cell receptor beta chain is shown here with its context. These data come from a study of blood T cell repertoires in COVID-19. Study in general: COVID-19 samples collected from the United States, Italy and Spain covered acute and convalescent phases. PBMCs, B-cell-depleted T cells, or T cells provided the cDNA or gDNA that made up the material.

The CDR3 is made up of 11 amino acids. The V and J ends lost 4 bases and 6 bases respectively, with 6 bases between them. The V gene's germline CDR1 is ENHRY and CDR2 SYGVKD. In the study's own analysis: It was from reference gene primer amplification that nucleated cell counts were estimated. Sequencing was performed with immunoSEQ multiplex PCR; in TCRdb, only in-frame clones are kept and a portion is missing. For V, J and clone size, that table is used; D and trimming come from the DNA. The sample lists more than 100,000 clones; 85% to 90% were seen once. Enrolled during active infection, Seattle patients were then followed longitudinally.

The chain employs TRBV10-3 and TRBJ1-2; TRBD1 might be the D (5 bases). This sequence originates from a woman aged 60-75 years with COVID-19, enrolled during active disease. Sequencing was performed on peripheral blood. The CDR3 DNA reads TGTGCCATCAGTGTAGGGGATGGCTACACCTTC. Protein sequence: CAISVGDGYTF.